The 32 T cell receptor beta chains below come from one sample, sequenced in a study of cytomegalovirus exposure and HLA in healthy donors. 60 Vbeta and 13 Jbeta primers were used in PCR. TCRdb keeps only in-frame clones here, not all; method: immunoSEQ multiplex PCR. The table records fewer than 90,000 clones, 75% to 80% of them present only once. Material: PBMCs. These receptors were obtained from a female donor in good health and CMV-seronegative.

This clone has a single count. This same CDR3 is encoded by further DNA sequences in the sample. V usage is TRBV6-6 and J usage is TRBJ1-1, with D maybe TRBD1 (6 bases). V lost 5 bases and J 1 base, leaving 11 bases between the germline ends. CDR1 and CDR2 from the germline V gene are MNHNY and SVGAGI (reference sequence). This CDR3 has 14 amino acids. In nucleotides, the CDR3 is TGTGCCAGCAGTAAAGGACAGTCGAACACTGAAGCTTTCTTT. Translated, it gives CASSKGQSNTEAFF.

V usage is TRBV6-6 and J usage is TRBJ2-3, with 8 bases aligning to TRBD1. Germline V gives CDR1 MNHNY, CDR2 SVGAGI (reference sequence). With 6 bases clipped from V and 1 base from J, the junction kept 3 bases outside the gene matches. The CDR3 loop spans 14 amino acids. CDR3 DNA: TGTGCCAGCAGACGGACAGGGCGCACAGATACGCAGTATTTT. This encodes CASRRTGRTDTQYF.

The genes are TRBV2 and TRBJ2-5; D possibly corresponds to TRBD2 (6 bases). CDR3 size: 11 residues. V gave up 8 bases and J gave up 2 bases, with 6 bases separating them. Per the germline V gene, CDR1 is SNHLY and CDR2 is FYNNEI. The CDR3 spells CASGTQETQYF. The DNA for the CDR3 is TGTGCCAGCGGGACTCAAGAGACCCAGTACTTC.

This clone was counted a few times. The genes are TRBV7-2 and TRBJ2-7; tentatively, D is TRBD2 (7 bases). Germline V gives CDR1 SGHTA, CDR2 FQGNSA. V gave up 5 bases and J gave up 2 bases, with 16 bases separating them. The length of the CDR3 is 15 residues. The CDR3 DNA reads as TGTGCCAGCAGCCCAAAGGGGGGGGCTACCTACGAGCAGTACTTC. It yields the protein CASSPKGGATYEQYF.

This chain links TRBV27 with TRBJ1-2; TRBD1 aligns across 9 bases. V shed 2 bases, J shed 5 bases, and the junction held 6 bases outside the gene matches. Germline V gene lookup returns CDR1 MNHEY and CDR2 SMNVEV (reference sequence). The CDR3 runs 15 residues. The CDR3 nucleotides are TGTGCCAGCAGTTTAAAGACAGGGGGAGTATATGGCTACACCTTC. Translated, it gives CASSLKTGGVYGYTF.

The gene calls are TRBV18 and TRBJ2-2; 12 bases line up with TRBD2. Per the germline V gene, CDR1 is KGHSH and CDR2 is LQKENI. The ends lost 2 bases at V and 2 bases at J; junction bases unmatched: 3. The CDR3 covers 17 residues. The CDR3 DNA follows: TGTGCCAGCTCACCAGGACTAGCGGGGTTAAACACCGGGGAGCTGTTTTTT. Encoded protein: CASSPGLAGLNTGELFF. Supplemented by reference TRBV18 and TRBJ2-2, the full variable domain reads NAGVMQNPRHLVRRRGQEARLRCSPMKGHSHVYWYRQLPEEGLKFMVYLQKENIIDESGMPKERFSAEFPKEGPSILRIQQVVRGDSAAYFCASSPGLAGLNTGELFFGEGSRLTVL.

J is TRBJ1-1 and V is TRBV2; 7 bases match TRBD1. CDR1 and CDR2 from the germline V gene are SNHLY and FYNNEI. V was pared by 8 bases and J by 6 bases, with 9 bases of the junction left unmatched. The length of the CDR3 is 13 residues. The CDR3 protein is CASEPDRVSEAFF. The DNA of the CDR3 is TGTGCCAGCGAACCTGACAGGGTATCTGAAGCTTTCTTT.

The chain couples TRBV7-2 to TRBJ2-1; perhaps TRBD2 as D (5 bases). Germline V CDR1 and CDR2: SGHTA, FQGNSA. V lost 3 bases to trimming and J lost 5 bases, with 8 bases between them. CDR3 size: 13 residues. The CDR3 region is CASSFRGNNEQFF. The CDR3 nucleotides are TGTGCCAGCAGCTTCCGGGGAAACAATGAGCAGTTCTTC.

The CDR3 loop reads CASSLGDRGGTQYF. CDR3 nucleotide sequence: TGTGCCAGCAGCTTAGGGGACAGGGGTGGTACGCAGTATTTT. The chain couples TRBV11-3 to TRBJ2-3, with 10 positions matching TRBD1. This CDR3 spans 14 amino acids. The trim removed 1 base at V and 8 bases at J, leaving 3 bases unmatched. Germline CDR1 SGHNT, CDR2 YENEEA.

The chain combines TRBV30 with TRBJ1-2, with a possible D match to TRBD1 (6 bases). CDR1 is GTSNPN and CDR2 is SVGIG in the germline V gene (reference sequence). The V gene lost 4 bases and the J gene lost 4 bases, with 31 bases spanning the gap. The CDR3 length is 19 residues. The CDR3 protein is CAWTVRQGSMGGGLYGYTF. The CDR3 nucleotides read TGTGCCTGGACTGTACGCCAGGGGTCGATGGGGGGAGGGCTCTATGGCTACACCTTC. The full variable domain, completed using reference TRBV30 and TRBJ1-2, is SQTIHQWPATLVQPVGSPLSLECTVEGTSNPNLYWYRQAAGRGLQLLFYSVGIGQISSEVPQNLSASRPQDRQFILSSKKLLLSDSGFYLCAWTVRQGSMGGGLYGYTFGSGTRLTVV.

The rearrangement uses TRBV28 and TRBJ2-1; D gene uncertain. CDR1 and CDR2 from the germline V gene are MDHEN and SYDVKM. Trimming left V 1 base short and J 7 bases short, with 5 bases between. The CDR3 is made up of 12 amino acids. CDR3: CASSLSMNEQFF. In DNA, the CDR3 is TGTGCCAGCAGTTTATCAATGAATGAGCAGTTCTTC.

The chain links TRBV6-5 to TRBJ2-5, with 10 nucleotides matching TRBD2. J gave up 9 bases and V 6 bases, and 10 bases lay outside the gene matches. CDR1 is MNHEY and CDR2 is SVGAGI in the germline V gene. This CDR3 comprises 14 residues. Here the CDR3 DNA reads TGTGCCAGCAGCCGGGTGGTAGCGGGGGGACCCCAGTACTTC. It is translated as CASSRVVAGGPQYF.

V is TRBV18 and J is TRBJ2-7, with TRBD1 as a possible D gene (6 bases). The CDR3 sequence is 14 residues long. The V end was cut by 2 bases, the J end by 4 bases, with 12 bases between. Germline V lookup: CDR1 KGHSH, CDR2 LQKENI. CDR3 bases: TGTGCCAGCTCACCAGCCGGACAGATTTACGAGCAGTACTTC. This gives the protein CASSPAGQIYEQYF. Full variable domain (remainder filled in from reference TRBV18 and TRBJ2-7): NAGVMQNPRHLVRRRGQEARLRCSPMKGHSHVYWYRQLPEEGLKFMVYLQKENIIDESGMPKERFSAEFPKEGPSILRIQQVVRGDSAAYFCASSPAGQIYEQYFGPGTRLTVT.

The rearrangement links TRBV5-6 to TRBJ2-5, with 9 nucleotides matching TRBD2. The CDR3 consists of 15 residues. Germline V lookup: CDR1 SGHDT, CDR2 YYEEEE. The J segment lost 2 bases and the V segment lost 4 bases, leaving 6 bases of the junction unmatched. The CDR3 spells CASSPVTSGQETQYF. The CDR3 nucleotides are TGTGCCAGCAGCCCCGTGACTAGCGGACAAGAGACCCAGTACTTC.

The rearrangement uses TRBV27 and TRBJ1-2; D not resolved. Deletions cut 3 bases from V and 8 bases from J, with 10 bases between. Germline V gene data show CDR1 as MNHEY and CDR2 as SMNVEV (reference sequence). CDR3 length: 12 amino acids. The CDR3 DNA is TGTGCCAGCAGTTTCCGCGCCGGGGGCTACACCTTC. Translated, it gives CASSFRAGGYTF.

This sequence joins TRBV19 and TRBJ1-1; a weak D match, TRBD1 (5 bases). The CDR3 runs to 14 residues. Trimming shortened V by 5 bases and J by 5 bases, and 15 bases separated the two germline ends. From germline, CDR1 is LNHDA and CDR2 SQIVND (reference sequence). CDR3 nucleotides: TGTGCCAGTAGTGGTGGTTCAGGGATGACTGAAGCTTTCTTT. Translation: CASSGGSGMTEAFF.

Turning to this clone: The junction departs from germline at one end; a sequencing error may be responsible. The gene calls are TRBV10-3 and TRBJ1-3, with D hard to call. The CDR3 covers 13 residues. Germline loops: CDR1 ENHRY, CDR2 SYGVKD. As DNA, the CDR3 is TGTGCCATCAGTGAGTCGAAGAGTTTCGAGGTTGATTTT. Its translation: CAISESKSFEVDF.

This rearrangement joins TRBV10-3 to TRBJ1-2; D is uncertain. CDR3 size: 18 residues. CDR1 and CDR2 from the germline V gene are ENHRY and SYGVKD. With 6 bases removed from V and 0 bases from J, the gap between germline ends came to 23 bases. For the CDR3, the DNA is TGTGCCATCAGGGGCCAGAATCCTGCTCTACGAGCTAACTATGGCTACACCTTC. It yields the protein CAIRGQNPALRANYGYTF.

The DNA of the CDR3 is TGTGCCAGCAGTCCTGACAGAGAAAAACTGTTTTTT. It encodes CASSPDREKLFF. This chain uses TRBV6-5 with TRBJ1-4, with D perhaps matching TRBD1 (5 bases). This CDR3 comprises 12 residues. Between the trimmed V and J ends, which lost 5 bases and 8 bases, there was a span of 9 bases. CDR1 and CDR2 (germline): MNHEY, SVGAGI.

This chain links TRBV7-9 with TRBJ2-1; 10 bases fit TRBD2. Losses at the gene ends were 3 bases for V and 5 bases for J; bases not matched to a gene: 4. Germline CDR1 is SEHNR and CDR2 is FQNEAQ (reference sequence). The CDR3 runs to 15 residues. CDR3 in amino acids: CASSFGSGGHNEQFF. DNA for the CDR3: TGTGCCAGCAGCTTCGGTAGCGGGGGGCACAATGAGCAGTTCTTC.

The chain joins TRBV7-9 to TRBJ2-1; TRBD2 is a possible D gene (5 bases). V was clipped by 4 bases and J by 2 bases, with 9 bases between them. CDR3 length: 14 residues. CDR1 is SEHNR and CDR2 is FQNEAQ in the germline V gene (reference sequence). The CDR3 DNA reads TGTGCCAGCAGCTCCACCGGGACCTACAATGAGCAGTTCTTC. It yields the protein CASSSTGTYNEQFF.

V is TRBV7-9 and J is TRBJ2-2, with D maybe TRBD2 (5 bases). V was pared by 7 bases and J by 4 bases, with 19 bases between. The length of the CDR3 is 16 residues. CDR1 is SEHNR, CDR2 FQNEAQ, per germline (reference sequence). Here the CDR3 DNA reads TGTGCCAGCAACCCCCAGGCGAGGGATGGCACCGGGGAGCTGTTTTTT. Its translation is CASNPQARDGTGELFF.

The chain joins TRBV27 to TRBJ1-2, with a weak D call TRBD1 (6 bases). Deletions cut 6 bases from V and 3 bases from J, with 11 bases between. Germline-derived CDR1 and CDR2 are MNHEY and SMNVEV (reference sequence). This CDR3 is built from 13 residues. This CDR3 is CASRPRQDYGYTF. The DNA of the CDR3 is TGTGCCAGCAGACCTCGACAGGACTATGGCTACACCTTC.

The CDR3 DNA is TGTGCCAGTAGTATAGGCGGACTCGCCTATGGCTACACCTTC. The encoded protein is CASSIGGLAYGYTF. J is TRBJ1-2 and V is TRBV19; D gene unclear. The V end was cut by 1 base, the J end by 4 bases, with 10 bases between. This CDR3 has 14 amino acids. Germline CDR1 reads LNHDA; CDR2 reads SQIVND (reference sequence).

This chain links TRBV11-3 with TRBJ2-7; possibly TRBD2 for D (5 bases). This CDR3 comprises 16 residues. The germline V gene has CDR1 SGHNT and CDR2 YENEEA. Trimming removed 1 base from V and 7 bases from J, with 20 bases in between. CDR3 in DNA: TGTGCCAGCAGCTTAGTGGTGGGGTTTGTGTCGGGGGAGCAGTACTTC. Its translation is CASSLVVGFVSGEQYF.

This clone was seen a single time. The chain links TRBV15 to TRBJ2-5; TRBD1 agrees at 8 bases. CDR1 is LNHNV and CDR2 is YYDKDF in the germline V gene (reference sequence). Trimming at V came to 8 bases and at J to 5 bases, leaving 7 bases not matched to a gene. The CDR3 contains 13 residues. CDR3 in amino acids: CATAQGAQETQYF. In nucleotides, the CDR3 is TGTGCCACCGCTCAGGGGGCCCAGGAGACCCAGTACTTC.

The chain combines TRBV7-9 with TRBJ1-6; TRBD1 is a possible D gene (6 bases). V was cut by 8 bases and J by 1 base, with 18 bases left in between. CDR1 SEHNR and CDR2 FQNEAQ come from the germline V gene (reference sequence). The CDR3 sequence is 17 residues long. The CDR3 nucleotides are TGTGCCAGCGGACACCTTATGGGGGCATCCTATAATTCACCCCTCCACTTT. Protein: CASGHLMGASYNSPLHF.

The genes are TRBV20-1 and TRBJ2-1; D might be TRBD1 (6 bases). Trimming stripped 3 bases from V and 11 bases from J, with 8 bases between. Germline CDR1 and CDR2: DFQATT and SNEGSKA (reference sequence). This CDR3 spans 10 amino acids. This CDR3 reads CSASRDKQFF. CDR3 bases: TGCAGTGCTAGCCGGGACAAGCAGTTCTTC.

This clone was found once. V and J are TRBV27 and TRBJ2-2; no firm D call. CDR3 length equals 13 residues. The V gene lost 2 bases and the J gene lost 3 bases, with 4 bases spanning the gap. CDR1 and CDR2 from the germline V gene are MNHEY and SMNVEV (reference sequence). CDR3 residues: CASSLTYTGELFF. DNA for the CDR3: TGTGCCAGCAGTTTAACTTACACCGGGGAGCTGTTTTTT.

This rearrangement joins TRBV7-2 to TRBJ2-1; 9 nucleotides match TRBD2. Per germline, CDR1 SGHTA and CDR2 FQGNSA. The CDR3 has 16 residues. Trimming removed 0 bases from V and 9 bases from J; junction bases left unmatched: 9. As DNA, the CDR3 is TGTGCCAGCAGCTTAGCGGGGCTAGCGGGGATTTCTGAGCAGTTCTTC. Translation: CASSLAGLAGISEQFF.

This chain links TRBV7-9 with TRBJ2-7; 9 nucleotides line up with TRBD2. The V gene end was trimmed by 5 bases and the J gene end by 3 bases; junction bases not matched to a gene: 8. The CDR3 loop spans 15 amino acids. The germline V gene encodes CDR1 SEHNR and CDR2 FQNEAQ (reference sequence). CDR3 sequence: CASSPIGTSLYEQYF. The CDR3 nucleotides are TGTGCCAGCAGCCCCATCGGGACTAGCCTCTACGAGCAGTACTTC.

V and J are TRBV7-8 and TRBJ1-4, with D hard to call. The CDR3 consists of 15 residues. Germline V CDR1 and CDR2: SGHVS, FQNEAQ. Trimming left V 6 bases short and J 3 bases short, with 14 bases between. The chain's CDR3 is CASSSIPVSNEKLFF. The CDR3 bases are TGTGCCAGCAGTTCTATCCCGGTCTCTAATGAAAAACTGTTTTTT.